The source of this T cell receptor beta chain is a study of T cell changes during pregnancy in multiple sclerosis. The method was immunoSEQ multiplex PCR; TCRdb's version includes in-frame clones alone and lacks a portion of them. The table lists 78,000 or so clones, 75% to 95% of them singletons. The CDR3 totals 13 residues. The germline CDR1 and CDR2 sequences are KGHSH and LQKENI. The germline V and J ends were trimmed by 0 bases and 5 bases, with 7 bases remaining between them. Material: CD4+ T cells from peripheral blood mononuclear cells, obtained before pregnancy. This chain connects TRBV18 to TRBJ2-5; D remains ambiguous. This TCR derives from a female donor with multiple sclerosis, enrolled in a pregnancy study. The CDR3 bases are TGTGCCAGCTCACCACCGAGTATGGAGACCCAGTACTTC. This encodes CASSPPSMETQYF.